The following is a T cell receptor (beta chain) sequence with its context. The target of this receptor is not known. This entry comes from a study of cytomegalovirus exposure and HLA in healthy donors (dated by TCRdb to the late 2010s). In the study overall: In an earlier analysis of some 550 of the donors, under 300 Gb of sequence data and just under 120 million unique TCR beta sequences from 180 million or so T cells were reported. Along with the approximately 700-subject first cohort, a separate validation cohort of 120 different subjects was used. High-throughput TCR immunosequencing, statistical association of individual TCRs with disease status, and machine learning were combined to predict cytomegalovirus infection status. Donor age, sex, ethnicity and CMV serostatus were collected together with the repertoire data. Using immunosequencing, the study profiled T cell repertoires from 666 subjects and related those repertoires to cytomegalovirus serostatus. An early release covering roughly 640 HLA-typed donors comprised 300 to 350 gigabases of sequencing data and approximately 85 million unique TCR sequences. The study was designed to test whether signatures of past pathogen exposure could be identified by cataloging public T cell receptors. A later analysis re-examined previously published TCR beta repertoires from about 670 donors and added high-resolution HLA genotyping to investigate patterns of TCR occurrence. A later genetic analysis used genome-wide SNP genotypes for about 55% of the 666 donors, treating that subset as a discovery cohort. Several DR-DQ haplotypes were treated as single units for association and clustering because of strong linkage in the cohort. To decide whether each TCR beta V gene segment behaved as functional or pseudogenic, an earlier analysis of fewer than 750 of the donors relied on high-throughput TCR beta sequencing. All discovery cohort repertoires had been generated on a single sequencing platform. Of the roughly 400 genotyped donors, 65% to 90% fell in the genetic ancestry cluster associated with self-reported Caucasian donors. Among some 400 genotyped donors of the cohort, an average of around 240,000 unique TCR beta nucleotide sequences was sequenced per donor, of which 15% to 20% were non-productive. HLA typing covered class I and class II loci at four-digit resolution. The number of typed donors differed by locus: roughly 629-640 for A, B, C, DRB1 and DQB1; roughly 510 for DQA1; roughly 600 for DPA1; and 400 to 480 for DPB1. Rather than using new phenotypic data, the later analysis identified candidate immune exposures from TCR beta sequences and from how often those sequences occurred across donors.

To prepare the library, the immunoSEQ multiplex PCR assay was applied. The multiplex PCR relied on a mix of 60 forward primers for TCR Vbeta segments and 13 reverse primers for TCR Jbeta segments. The CDR3 region of rearranged TCR beta genes was amplified from genomic DNA by a multiplex PCR assay. The Illumina HiSeq System was used to sequence the amplified TCR beta libraries as 87-base-pair reads. In the source study's methods: Across the 500 to 700 repertoires, a later analysis counted 78 million or so unique TCR beta chains, roughly 11 million of which were shared by at least two donors. Raw reads were error-corrected and collapsed into unique sequences by a nearest-neighbor algorithm in which closely related sequences were merged to remove PCR and sequencing errors. To assign V, D and J gene segments, CDR3 sequences were aligned to IMGT reference sequences. For a sequence to be retained, a match of at least six nucleotides was required to both a V gene segment and a J gene segment. A rearrangement was called productive if the CDR3 had no stop codons and remained in frame with V and J, and every other rearrangement was called non-productive. Following IMGT convention, CDR3 was defined as the stretch from the second conserved V-encoded cysteine up to the conserved J-encoded phenylalanine. The earlier analysis of fewer than 750 of the donors excluded sequences that lacked an unambiguous match to a single V gene segment. In an earlier analysis of around 600 of the donors, V segments were called functional above 56.7% productive rearrangements and were called segregating when the between-donor standard deviation exceeded 5%. To diagnose cytomegalovirus status from the catalog of TCR beta chain sequences, a statistical classification framework was built. V and J gene assignment, in a later analysis, came from comparing TCR nucleotide sequences with IMGT/GENE-DB human TR gene sequences. In a later analysis, CDR3 sequences and most-parsimonious VDJ recombination scenarios were assigned using the TCRdist pipeline. In a later analysis, every TCR beta chain was defined by the combination of its CDR3 amino acid sequence and its V-gene family, and reads without a unique V-gene family were dropped. A later analysis removed 550 to 700 highly shared, low-generation-probability nucleotide sequences to deal with suspected cross-contamination and a sequencing artifact. In a later analysis, a clonal expansion index for each public chain was calculated from normalized within-repertoire ranks of inferred template counts. A later analysis computed generation probabilities with a VDJ recombination model fitted to out-of-frame rearrangements, and checked the results against IGoR. In a later analysis, hypergeometric tests were used to score TCR-TCR, TCR-HLA and TCR-CMV co-occurrence, with a repertoire-size bias correction applied to TCR pairs. In a later analysis, false discovery rates were estimated by permuting HLA or CMV assignments 20 times. A later analysis grouped co-occurring TCRs with DBSCAN, adding TCRdist sequence similarity when clustering within HLA-allele-positive subsets. Repertoires with fewer than 30,000 or more than 120,000 public chains, plus five repertoires with anomalous nucleotide sharing, were excluded from co-occurrence clustering. TCRdb took over this immuneACCESS table, retaining in-frame rearrangements with V and J assigned. Such tables are incomplete; in checked studies, under half of the missing clones stem from an unresolved V gene, and the remainder is unexplained. The V and J calls and clone size come from that table; D and trimming were worked out from the DNA. The record for this sample contains some 110,000 clones. Clones ranked in the top ten supply under 2.5% of the sample.

The cohort comprised some 680 healthy bone marrow donors. All cohort members were sampled while nominally healthy, although unrecorded immune exposures were likely present. The donor tested CMV seronegative and was one of the 352 seronegative cohort members. A peripheral blood sample was provided by each donor, and peripheral blood mononuclear cells were used for TCR beta sequencing. The Qiagen DNeasy Blood Extraction Kit was used to extract genomic DNA from the blood cell samples. V is clipped by 5 bases and J by 5 bases, and the sequence between their germline boundaries is 6 bases long. Sequences DFQATT (CDR1) and SNEGSKA (CDR2) are obtained from the germline V gene (reference sequence). From the cysteine up to the phenylalanine, the CDR3 has a length of 10 residues. Only the CDR3 DNA stays, 30 bases, in frame from base 1. The paper as a whole reports these results and caveats: According to a later analysis, most CMV-associated TCR beta chains appeared to be HLA-restricted, and the HLA associations seemed to be driven largely by CMV exposure. Broadly in line with IMGT annotations, most TCR beta V segments showed up in productive rearrangements about 87% or about 30% of the time in an earlier analysis of some 590 of the donors. Because HLA typing was unavailable for some donors at each locus, only the typed subset was used in association tests. While some public TCRs were present in many individuals, most TCR sequences turned up only very rarely across donors. Specific HLA alleles were associated with 18,000 or so TCR beta sequences at a false discovery rate of 0.05 in a later analysis. Cytomegalovirus status was reported to be diagnosed by the classifier with high specificity and sensitivity in both the original and validation cohorts. In a later analysis, several top co-occurrence clusters were reported to appear linked to parvovirus B19, influenza, CMV and Epstein-Barr virus. The only immune exposure information available for the cohort was CMV serostatus. In a later analysis, TCR association rates were found to vary across HLA loci, with the most associated TCRs seen for DRB1 alleles and the fewest for HLA-C alleles. The authors suggested that the approach could potentially be extended to other disease states and immunological phenotypes. Because the 87-base-pair reads could not distinguish some IMGT-functional V segments, including TRBV6-2 and TRBV6-3, those segments were excluded. In vitro tests confirmed that a few of the cytomegalovirus-associated TCR beta chains recognize cytomegalovirus antigens. Sequencing depth was assumed to be roughly uniform across donors in the presence/absence analyses, though that assumption may not hold. A further reported finding was that TCR beta sequences accurately predicted the HLA-A and HLA-B alleles for most subjects in the first cohort. In a later analysis, HLA-associated TCR beta chains showed more clonal expansion and lower generation probabilities than non-associated chains that were equally common. Correlated functional status among segregating V segments might reflect linkage disequilibrium, but an unknown experimental factor could not be ruled out. When HLA alleles, especially DR and DQ, strongly co-occurred, attributing TCR associations to individual alleles was difficult. A cluster of highly shared sequence variants was judged likely to be a technical artifact of the sequencing pipeline. The earlier analysis of around 600 of the donors excluded over 15 rarely observed V segments, including chromosome 9 orphons, because counts were too low. A later genetic analysis reported fewer N-insertions in productive TCRs among donors in an Asian-associated ancestry cluster than the approximately 670-donor mean. V-gene and J-gene trimming of TCR beta chains was associated with a missense DCLRE1C variant in a later genetic analysis, and the association was replicated in an independent cohort. Only TCR beta chains were sequenced in this cohort, and the absence of alpha or paired-chain data limited detectable features. In the study, about 150 TCR beta chains were listed as associated with cytomegalovirus.

The chain is encoded by TRBV20-1 joined to TRBJ1-1; no D gene call is confident. The sequenced material came from PBMCs. The receptor was derived from a man between 40 and 49 years old in good health and CMV-seronegative. The CDR3 protein sequence reads: CSAGRTEAFF. The DNA reads TGCAGTGCTGGGAGGACTGAAGCTTTCTTT.